The T cell receptor beta chain under discussion was sequenced for a study of identical twins. Whole-study findings and limits: Out-of-frame TCR alpha sharing in monozygotic twins exceeded recombination model predictions.

Only a few counts were recorded for this clonotype. The antigen is unknown. Using its own MiXCR run on the 5' RACE reads, TCRdb lists one record per CDR3 protein. The table has around 690,000 distinct CDR3 sequences, 20% to 25% seen once; the top ten hold around 4.5%. V was cut by 10 bases and J by 3 bases, with 6 bases left in between. Germline lookup yields CDR1 ENHRY and CDR2 SYGVKD. The length of the CDR3 is 11 residues. The sample was also reused in another study, on T cells expressing NK-cell markers.

The rearrangement joins TRBV10-3 to TRBJ2-2; D is uncertain. This TCR derives from a woman aged 18-29 years in good health. The material sequenced was PBMCs. The CDR3, as DNA: TGTGCCACAAAGGACACCGGGGAGCTGTTTTTT. Its protein is CATKDTGELFF.